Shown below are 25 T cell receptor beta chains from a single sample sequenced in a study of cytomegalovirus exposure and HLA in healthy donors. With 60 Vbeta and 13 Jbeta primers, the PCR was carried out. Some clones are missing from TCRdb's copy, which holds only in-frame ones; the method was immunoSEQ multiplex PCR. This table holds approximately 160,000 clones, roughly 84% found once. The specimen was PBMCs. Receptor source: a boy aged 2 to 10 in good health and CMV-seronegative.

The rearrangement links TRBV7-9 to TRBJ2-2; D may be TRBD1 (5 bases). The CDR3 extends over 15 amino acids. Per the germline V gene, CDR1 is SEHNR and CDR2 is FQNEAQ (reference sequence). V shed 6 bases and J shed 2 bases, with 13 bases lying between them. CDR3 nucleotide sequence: TGTGCCAGCAGTTTACGACAGCCCAACACCGGGGAGCTGTTTTTT. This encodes CASSLRQPNTGELFF.

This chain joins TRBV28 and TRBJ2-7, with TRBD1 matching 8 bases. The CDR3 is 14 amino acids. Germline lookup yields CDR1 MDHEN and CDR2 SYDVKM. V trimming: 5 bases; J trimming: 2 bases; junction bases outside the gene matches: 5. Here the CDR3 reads CASSPWTGTYEQYF. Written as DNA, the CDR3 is TGTGCCAGCAGTCCCTGGACAGGGACCTACGAGCAGTACTTC.

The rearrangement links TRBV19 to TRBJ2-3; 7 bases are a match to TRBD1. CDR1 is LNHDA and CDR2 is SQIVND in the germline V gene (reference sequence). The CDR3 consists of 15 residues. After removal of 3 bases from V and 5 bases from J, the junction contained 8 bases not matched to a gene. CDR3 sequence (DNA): TGTGCCAGTAGTATCGGGACAGCCGGCGTAGATACGCAGTATTTT. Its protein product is CASSIGTAGVDTQYF. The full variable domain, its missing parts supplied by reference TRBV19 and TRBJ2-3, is DGGITQSPKYLFRKEGQNVTLSCEQNLNHDAMYWYRQDPGQGLRLIYYSQIVNDFQKGDIAEGYSVSREKKESFPLTVTSAQKNPTAFYLCASSIGTAGVDTQYFGPGTRLTVL.

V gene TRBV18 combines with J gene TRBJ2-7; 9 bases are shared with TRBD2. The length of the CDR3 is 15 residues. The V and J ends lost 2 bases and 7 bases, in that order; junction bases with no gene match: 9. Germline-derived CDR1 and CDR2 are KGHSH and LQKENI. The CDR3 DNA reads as TGTGCCAGCTCACCAGGGTCAGCGGGAGGCCCGGAGCAGTACTTC. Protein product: CASSPGSAGGPEQYF.

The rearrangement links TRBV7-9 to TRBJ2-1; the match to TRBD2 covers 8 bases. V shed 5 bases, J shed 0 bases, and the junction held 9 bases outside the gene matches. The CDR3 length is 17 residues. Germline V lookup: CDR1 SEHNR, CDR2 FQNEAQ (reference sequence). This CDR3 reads CASSPLLAADSYNEQFF. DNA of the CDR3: TGTGCCAGCAGCCCGTTACTAGCGGCCGACTCCTACAATGAGCAGTTCTTC.

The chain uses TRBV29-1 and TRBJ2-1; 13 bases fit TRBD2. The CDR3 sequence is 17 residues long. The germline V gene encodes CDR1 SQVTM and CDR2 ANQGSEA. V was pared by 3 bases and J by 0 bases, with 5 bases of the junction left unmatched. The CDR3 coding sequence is TGCAGCGTTGAGGGGACTAGCGGGACCCACTCCTACAATGAGCAGTTCTTC. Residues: CSVEGTSGTHSYNEQFF.

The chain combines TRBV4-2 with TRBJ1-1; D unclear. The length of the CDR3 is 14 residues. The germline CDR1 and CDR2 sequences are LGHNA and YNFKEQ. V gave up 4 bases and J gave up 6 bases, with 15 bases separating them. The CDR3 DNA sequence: TGTGCCAGCAGCCGGGAGCTCTTGGGCGCTGAAGCTTTCTTT. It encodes CASSRELLGAEAFF.

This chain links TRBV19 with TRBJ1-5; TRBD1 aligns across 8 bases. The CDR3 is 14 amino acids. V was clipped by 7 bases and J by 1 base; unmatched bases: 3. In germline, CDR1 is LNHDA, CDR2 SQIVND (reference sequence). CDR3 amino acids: CASTTGGSNQPQHF. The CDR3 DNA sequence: TGTGCCAGTACCACAGGGGGGAGCAATCAGCCCCAGCATTTT.

The CDR3 loop is CASSLWTGSSSREAQYF. CDR3 coding DNA: TGTGCCAGCAGCCTTTGGACAGGGTCGTCCTCAAGGGAGGCCCAGTACTTC. The chain joins TRBV7-2 to TRBJ2-5; 8 bases are shared with TRBD1. CDR1 SGHTA and CDR2 FQGNSA come from the germline V gene. The CDR3 runs 17 residues. With 5 bases clipped from V and 9 bases from J, the junction kept 20 bases outside the gene matches.

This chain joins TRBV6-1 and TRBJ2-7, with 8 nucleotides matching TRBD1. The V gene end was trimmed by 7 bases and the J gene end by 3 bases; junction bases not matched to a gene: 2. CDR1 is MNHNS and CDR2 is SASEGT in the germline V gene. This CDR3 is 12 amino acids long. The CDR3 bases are TGTGCCAGCACTACAGGGGGCTACGAGCAGTACTTC. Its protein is CASTTGGYEQYF.

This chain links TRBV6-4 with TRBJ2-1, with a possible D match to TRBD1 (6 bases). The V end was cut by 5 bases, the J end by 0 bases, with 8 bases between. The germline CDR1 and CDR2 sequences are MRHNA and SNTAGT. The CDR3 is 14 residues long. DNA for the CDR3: TGTGCCAGCAGTACGGACAGCTCCTACAATGAGCAGTTCTTC. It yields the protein CASSTDSSYNEQFF.

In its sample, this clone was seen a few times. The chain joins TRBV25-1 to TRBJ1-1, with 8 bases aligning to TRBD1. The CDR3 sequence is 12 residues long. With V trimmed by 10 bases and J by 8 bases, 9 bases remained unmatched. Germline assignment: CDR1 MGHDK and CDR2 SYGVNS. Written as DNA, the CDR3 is TGTGCCACCCTGGACAGGGTTGGGGAAGCTTTCTTT. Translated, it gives CATLDRVGEAFF. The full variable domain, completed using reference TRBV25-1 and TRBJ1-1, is EADIYQTPRYLVIGTGKKITLECSQTMGHDKMYWYQQDPGMELHLIHYSYGVNSTEKGDLSSESTVSRIRTEHFPLTLESARPSHTSQYLCATLDRVGEAFFGQGTRLTVV.

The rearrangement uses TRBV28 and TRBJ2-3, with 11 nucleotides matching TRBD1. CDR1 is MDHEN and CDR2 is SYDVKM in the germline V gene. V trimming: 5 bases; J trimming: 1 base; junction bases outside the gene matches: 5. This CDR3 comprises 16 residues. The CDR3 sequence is CASSDPGQGGTDTQYF. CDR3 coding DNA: TGTGCCAGCAGTGACCCGGGACAGGGGGGCACAGATACGCAGTATTTT. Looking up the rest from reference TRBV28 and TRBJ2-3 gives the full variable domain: DVKVTQSSRYLVKRTGEKVFLECVQDMDHENMFWYRQDPGLGLRLIYFSYDVKMKEKGDIPEGYSVSREKKERFSLILESASTNQTSMYLCASSDPGQGGTDTQYFGPGTRLTVL.

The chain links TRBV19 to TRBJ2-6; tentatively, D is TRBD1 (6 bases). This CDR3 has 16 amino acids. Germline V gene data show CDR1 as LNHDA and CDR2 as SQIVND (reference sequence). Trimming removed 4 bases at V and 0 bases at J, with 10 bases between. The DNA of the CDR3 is TGTGCCAGTAGTACGGACAGTCACTCTGGGGCCAACGTCCTGACTTTC. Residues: CASSTDSHSGANVLTF.

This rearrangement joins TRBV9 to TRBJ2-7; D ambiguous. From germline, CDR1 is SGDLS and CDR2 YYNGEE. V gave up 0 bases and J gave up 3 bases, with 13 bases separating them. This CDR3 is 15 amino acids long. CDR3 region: CASSVESSHLYEQYF. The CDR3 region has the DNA TGTGCCAGCAGCGTAGAGAGTAGCCACCTCTACGAGCAGTACTTC.

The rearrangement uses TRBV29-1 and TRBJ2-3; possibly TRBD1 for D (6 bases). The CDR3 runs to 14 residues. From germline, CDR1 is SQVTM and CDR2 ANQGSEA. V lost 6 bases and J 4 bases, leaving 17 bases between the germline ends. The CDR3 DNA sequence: TGCAGCGTCGACGACAGGTCTGGGGCAGATACGCAGTATTTT. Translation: CSVDDRSGADTQYF.

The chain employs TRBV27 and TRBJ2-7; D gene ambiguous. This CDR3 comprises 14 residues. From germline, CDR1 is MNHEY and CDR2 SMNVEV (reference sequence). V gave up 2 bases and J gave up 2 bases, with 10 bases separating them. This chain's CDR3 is CASSLAQNAYEQYF. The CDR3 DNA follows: TGTGCCAGCAGTTTAGCCCAGAACGCCTACGAGCAGTACTTC.

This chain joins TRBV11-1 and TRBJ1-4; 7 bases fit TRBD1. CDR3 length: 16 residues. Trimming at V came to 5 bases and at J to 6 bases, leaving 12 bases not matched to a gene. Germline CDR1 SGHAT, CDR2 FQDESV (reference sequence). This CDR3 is CASSLGTGTDYEKLFF. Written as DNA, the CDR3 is TGTGCCAGCAGCCTTGGTACGGGGACAGATTATGAAAAACTGTTTTTT.

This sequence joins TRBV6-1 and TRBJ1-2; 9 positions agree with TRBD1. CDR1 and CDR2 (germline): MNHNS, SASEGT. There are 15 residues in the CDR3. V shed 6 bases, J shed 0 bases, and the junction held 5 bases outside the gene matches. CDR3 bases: TGTGCCAGCAGCCAAGGGACAGGGTCTAACTATGGCTACACCTTC. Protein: CASSQGTGSNYGYTF.

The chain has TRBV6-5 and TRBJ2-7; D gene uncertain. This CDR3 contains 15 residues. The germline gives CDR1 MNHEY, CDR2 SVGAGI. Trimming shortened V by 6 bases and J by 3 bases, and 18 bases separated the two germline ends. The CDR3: CASSLLMGSDYEQYF. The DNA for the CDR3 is TGTGCCAGCAGCCTACTCATGGGCTCGGACTACGAGCAGTACTTC.

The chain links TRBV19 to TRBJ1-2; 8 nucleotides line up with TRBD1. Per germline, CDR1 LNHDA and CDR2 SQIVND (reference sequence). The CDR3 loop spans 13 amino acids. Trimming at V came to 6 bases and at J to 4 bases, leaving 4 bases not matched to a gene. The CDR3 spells CASRPGGGYGYTF. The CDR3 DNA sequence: TGTGCCAGTAGACCAGGGGGCGGCTATGGCTACACCTTC.

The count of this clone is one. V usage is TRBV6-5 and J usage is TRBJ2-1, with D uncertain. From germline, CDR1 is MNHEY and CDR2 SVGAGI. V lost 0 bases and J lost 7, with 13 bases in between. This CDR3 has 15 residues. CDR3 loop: CASSYSMSEPNEQFF. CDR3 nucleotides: TGTGCCAGCAGTTACTCGATGTCCGAGCCAAATGAGCAGTTCTTC.

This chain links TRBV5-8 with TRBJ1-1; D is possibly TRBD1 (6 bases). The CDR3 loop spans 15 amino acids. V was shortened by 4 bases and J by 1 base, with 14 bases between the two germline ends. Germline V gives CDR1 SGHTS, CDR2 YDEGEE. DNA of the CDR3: TGTGCCAGCAGCCTACTATTGACAGGGAACACTGAAGCTTTCTTT. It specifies CASSLLLTGNTEAFF.

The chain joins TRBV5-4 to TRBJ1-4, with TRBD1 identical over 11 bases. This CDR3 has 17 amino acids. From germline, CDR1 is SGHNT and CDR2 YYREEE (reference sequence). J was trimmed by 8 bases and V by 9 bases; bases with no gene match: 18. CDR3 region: CATEARGLGTGGEKLFF. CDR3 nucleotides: TGTGCCACCGAAGCAAGGGGGCTAGGGACAGGGGGGGAAAAACTGTTTTTT.

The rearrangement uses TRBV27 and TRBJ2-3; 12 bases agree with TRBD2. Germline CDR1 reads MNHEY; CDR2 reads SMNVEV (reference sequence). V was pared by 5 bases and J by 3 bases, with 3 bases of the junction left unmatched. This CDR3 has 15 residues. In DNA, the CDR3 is TGTGCCAGCAGTCTCGGGACTAGCGGGACAGATACGCAGTATTTT. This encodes CASSLGTSGTDTQYF.